Each of the 14 T cell receptor beta chains below was sequenced from the same sample in a study of CD8+CD57+ T cells in acquired aplastic anemia. For sequencing, patients were chosen who had shown expansion of CD8+CD57+ cells by flow cytometry. Investigators profiled TCR beta VDJ and CDR3 from genomic DNA template. From the reads, TCRdb called clonotypes with MiXCR, one entry per CDR3 protein. Among about 160,000 distinct CDR3 sequences, 70% to 80% were seen once, and the ten largest hold approximately 48%. Input material: sorted CD4+, CD8+, or CD8+CD57+ T cells (not recorded which) from PBMCs. The source is a human donor with aplastic anemia.

The genes are TRBV29-1 and TRBJ1-2; D not resolved. CDR3 length: 16 amino acids. Germline-derived CDR1 and CDR2 are SQVTM and ANQGSEA. Trimming cost V 7 bases and J 4 bases, with 25 bases left between them. CDR3 bases: TGCAGCGCCCCAGTCGTAGGCGGGGTACGGGGCTATGGCTACACCTTC. Translated: CSAPVVGGVRGYGYTF.

The chain carries TRBV19 and TRBJ2-3; the match to TRBD2 covers 7 bases. Germline-derived CDR1 and CDR2 are LNHDA and SQIVND (reference sequence). CDR3 length equals 15 residues. V trimming: 1 base; J trimming: 2 bases; junction bases outside the gene matches: 3. The CDR3 region is CASSIASGTTDTQYF. The CDR3, as DNA: TGTGCCAGTAGTATAGCTAGCGGAACCACAGATACGCAGTATTTT.

Details on this clonotype: The junction departs from germline at one end; a sequencing error may be responsible. The chain combines TRBV24-1 with TRBJ2-1; the D gene could be TRBD1 or TRBD2 (6 bases each). This CDR3 has 17 amino acids. The germline V gene encodes CDR1 KGHDR and CDR2 SFDVKD. This CDR3 reads CATSDLRRDKNTGELFF. The CDR3 DNA reads as TGTGCCACCAGTGATTTGAGGCGGGACAAGAACACCGGGGAGCTGTTCTTC.

This chain joins TRBV20-1 and TRBJ2-5; D gene unclear. Germline loops: CDR1 DFQATT, CDR2 SNEGSKA (reference sequence). V dropped 1 base and J dropped 0 bases, with 12 bases sitting between them. The CDR3 has 15 amino acids. In nucleotides, the CDR3 is TGCAGTGCTAGAGGCGGAAATTTGTACCAAGAGACCCAGTACTTC. Amino acid sequence: CSARGGNLYQETQYF.

The chain carries TRBV20-1 and TRBJ1-5; possible D gene TRBD1, 5 bases. This CDR3 spans 13 amino acids. The germline V and J ends were trimmed by 1 base and 1 base, with 5 bases remaining between them. Germline assignment: CDR1 DFQATT and CDR2 SNEGSKA (reference sequence). The CDR3 protein is CSARGTSNQPQHF. In DNA, the CDR3 is TGCAGTGCTAGAGGGACAAGCAATCAGCCCCAGCATTTT.

This clonotype has more than one count but fewer than ten. The V and J genes are TRBV7-9 and TRBJ2-3; D not certain. V lost 1 base, J lost 6 bases, and 8 bases lay in between. The CDR3 length is 13 residues. The germline gives CDR1 SEHNR, CDR2 FQNEAQ (reference sequence). The CDR3 loop is CASSLGTFDTQYF. CDR3 coding DNA: TGTGCCAGCAGCTTAGGCACCTTCGATACGCAGTATTTT.

This clonotype was recorded once. The rearrangement links TRBV5-1 to TRBJ1-3; 8 bases map to TRBD1. Germline assignment: CDR1 SGHRS and CDR2 YFSETQ. J gave up 0 bases and V 4 bases, and 6 bases lay outside the gene matches. This CDR3 spans 16 amino acids. The CDR3 spells CASSPRQGSSGNTIYF. CDR3 DNA sequence: TGCGCCAGCAGCCCACGACAGGGGAGCTCTGGAAACACCATATATTTT.

The chain couples TRBV7-6 to TRBJ1-5; D perhaps matches TRBD1 (6 bases). V was trimmed by 10 bases and J by 7 bases, leaving 17 bases between them. The CDR3 loop spans 13 amino acids. Per the germline V gene, CDR1 is SGHVS and CDR2 is FNYEAQ. CDR3: CAIGNREGQPQHF. The CDR3 DNA follows: TGTGCCATAGGGAACAGGGAGGGACAGCCCCAGCATTTT.

J is TRBJ2-2 and V is TRBV9; no clear D gene. Trimming took off 4 bases at V and 7 bases at J, with 14 bases between the two ends. This CDR3 has 14 amino acids. Per the germline V gene, CDR1 is SGDLS and CDR2 is YYNGEE. The CDR3: CASSPIQSGGELFF. The CDR3 region has the DNA TGTGCCAGCAGCCCCATACAAAGTGGCGGGGAGCTGTTTTTT.

This clonotype came up a few times. This chain joins TRBV2 and TRBJ2-7; possibly TRBD1 for D (6 bases). V was shortened by 5 bases and J by 2 bases, with 10 bases between the two germline ends. Germline CDR1 reads SNHLY; CDR2 reads FYNNEI. The CDR3 runs 13 residues. The CDR3 protein is CASSRDTAYEQYF. In nucleotides, the CDR3 is TGTGCCAGCAGTCGGGACACAGCCTACGAGCAGTACTTC. The full variable domain, completed using reference TRBV2 and TRBJ2-7, is EPEVTQTPSHQVTQMGQEVILRCVPISNHLYFYWYRQILGQKVEFLVSFYNNEISEKSEIFDDQFSVERPDGSNFTLKIRSTKLEDSAMYFCASSRDTAYEQYFGPGTRLTVT.

The J gene is TRBJ1-1, the V gene TRBV19; D remains ambiguous. Germline V gives CDR1 LNHDA, CDR2 SQIVND (reference sequence). The CDR3 length is 13 residues. Trimming stripped 0 bases from V and 4 bases from J, with 6 bases between. The CDR3 nucleotides are TGTGCCAGTAGTATAGAAGGGATCACTGAAGCTTTCTTT. Protein product: CASSIEGITEAFF. Drawing the rest from reference TRBV19 and TRBJ1-1, the complete variable domain is DGGITQSPKYLFRKEGQNVTLSCEQNLNHDAMYWYRQDPGQGLRLIYYSQIVNDFQKGDIAEGYSVSREKKESFPLTVTSAQKNPTAFYLCASSIEGITEAFFGQGTRLTVV.

A single count supports this clonotype. The rearrangement links TRBV7-9 to TRBJ2-7; D unresolved. This CDR3 comprises 11 residues. Germline lookup yields CDR1 SEHNR and CDR2 FQNEAQ (reference sequence). The V end was cut by 5 bases, the J end by 5 bases, with 7 bases between. DNA of the CDR3: TGTGCCAGCAGCGCAAGCCACGAGCAGTACTTC. It encodes CASSASHEQYF.

The chain joins TRBV2 to TRBJ1-4, with 7 bases aligning to TRBD1. V dropped 6 bases and J dropped 0; count of bases not matched to a gene: 4. The germline gives CDR1 SNHLY, CDR2 FYNNEI. CDR3 length equals 15 residues. CDR3 in DNA: TGTGCCAGCAGCAGGGGGGCTGCAACTAATGAAAAACTGTTTTTT. Protein: CASSRGAATNEKLFF.

The rearrangement links TRBV9 to TRBJ2-3, with D uncertain. V was shortened by 4 bases and J by 6 bases, with 15 bases between the two germline ends. In germline, CDR1 is SGDLS, CDR2 YYNGEE. The length of the CDR3 is 14 residues. The CDR3 DNA is TGTGCCAGCAGCCCCCGCAGGATTGACGATACGCAGTATTTT. It specifies CASSPRRIDDTQYF.